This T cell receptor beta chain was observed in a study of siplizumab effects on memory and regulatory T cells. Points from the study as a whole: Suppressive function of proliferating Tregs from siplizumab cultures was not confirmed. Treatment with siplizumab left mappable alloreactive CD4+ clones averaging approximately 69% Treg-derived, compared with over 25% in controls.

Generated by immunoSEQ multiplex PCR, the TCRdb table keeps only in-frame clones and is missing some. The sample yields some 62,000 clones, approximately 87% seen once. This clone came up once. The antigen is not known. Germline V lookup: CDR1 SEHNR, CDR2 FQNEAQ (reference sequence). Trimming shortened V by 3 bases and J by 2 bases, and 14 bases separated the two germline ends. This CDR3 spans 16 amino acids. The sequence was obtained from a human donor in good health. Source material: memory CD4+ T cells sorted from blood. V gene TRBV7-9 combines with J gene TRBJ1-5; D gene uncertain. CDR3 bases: TGTGCCAGCAGCTTTGACCGGGGTTCGGGCAATCAGCCCCAGCATTTT. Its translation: CASSFDRGSGNQPQHF.